This T cell receptor beta chain was found in a study of T cell changes during pregnancy in multiple sclerosis. Trimming cost V 7 bases and J 7 bases, with 11 bases left between them. This CDR3 has 12 residues. Looked up from germline, CDR1 is LNHDA and CDR2 is SQIVND (reference sequence). Generated by immunoSEQ multiplex PCR, the TCRdb table keeps only in-frame clones and is missing some. Altogether 80,000 to 100,000 clones are present, approximately 90% being singletons, with the ten largest covering around 0.8%. J is TRBJ1-5 and V is TRBV19; no definite D call. The material was peripheral blood, obtained in the second trimester of pregnancy. The TCR originated in a female donor in good health, enrolled as a control in a pregnancy study. CDR3 amino acids: CASKYRDQPQHF. The CDR3 DNA reads as TGTGCCAGTAAGTACAGAGACCAGCCCCAGCATTTT.